The rows below give T cell receptor beta chains drawn from one sample of a study of molecular identifiers for immune sequencing clone quantification. One entry per CDR3 protein, called by TCRdb with MiXCR from the PCR reads. This table has tens of thousands of distinct CDR3 sequences, 15% to 20% appearing once. Sequences were obtained from naive CD8+ T cells from blood, with Jurkat cell RNA spiked in. These TCRs come from a human donor in good health. Some libraries in this study had Jurkat cell RNA spiked in. Each CDR3 is given with its conserved first and last residue. The order of the fields is D gene, J gene, clone size, V gene, CDR3 DNA, CDR3 protein. A D gene is named only where the DNA matches it firmly. Where a row states a size, it is once, few, many or the class of an expanded clone; other rows omit it.

D gene: .
J gene: TRBJ2-7
clone size: .
V gene: TRBV30
CDR3 DNA: TGTGCCAGGAGTGTGTTATCCGAGCAGTACTTC
CDR3 protein: CARSVLSEQYF

D gene: TRBD2
J gene: TRBJ2-3
clone size: many
V gene: TRBV30
CDR3 DNA: TGTGCCTGGAAAGCGGGAGTGGCAGATACGCAGTATTTT
CDR3 protein: CAWKAGVADTQYF

D gene: .
J gene: TRBJ2-2
clone size: many
V gene: TRBV29-1
CDR3 DNA: TGCAGCGTGTTTGCGAACACCGGGGAGCTGTTTTTT
CDR3 protein: CSVFANTGELFF

D gene: .
J gene: TRBJ1-4
clone size: many
V gene: TRBV28
CDR3 DNA: TGTGCCAGCAGTTACAGCTATGGGTTGTCGGAAAAACTGTTTTTT
CDR3 protein: CASSYSYGLSEKLFF

D gene: TRBD2
J gene: TRBJ2-3
clone size: many
V gene: TRBV4-3
CDR3 DNA: TGCGCCAGCAGCCAAGATACCCTAGCGGGAGAAACAGATACGCAGTATTTT
CDR3 protein: CASSQDTLAGETDTQYF

D gene: .
J gene: TRBJ2-7
clone size: many
V gene: TRBV13
CDR3 DNA: TGTGCCAGCAGCCTATTTCGAAGTACAGACCCCTACGAGCAGTACTTC
CDR3 protein: CASSLFRSTDPYEQYF

D gene: TRBD2
J gene: TRBJ2-7
clone size: many
V gene: TRBV4-1
CDR3 DNA: TGCGCCAGCAGCCCCCTGGGGAGCGGGAGCCACGAGCAGTACTTC
CDR3 protein: CASSPLGSGSHEQYF

D gene: TRBD1
J gene: TRBJ2-7
clone size: .
V gene: TRBV6-4
CDR3 DNA: TGTGCCAGCAGTGACTCTACTCGGGACAGGGGAGGGCACGAGCAGTACTTC
CDR3 protein: CASSDSTRDRGGHEQYF

D gene: TRBD2
J gene: TRBJ2-1
clone size: few
V gene: TRBV19
CDR3 DNA: TGTGCCAGTAGTATTGACCTAGCGGGAGAAGAGTTCTTC
CDR3 protein: CASSIDLAGEEFF

D gene: .
J gene: TRBJ2-3
clone size: many
V gene: TRBV6-2/TRBV6-3
CDR3 DNA: TGTGCCAGCAGCTTCCGACTAGTCGGTGCAGATACGCAGTATTTT
CDR3 protein: CASSFRLVGADTQYF

D gene: .
J gene: TRBJ1-1
clone size: many
V gene: TRBV28
CDR3 DNA: TGTGCCAGCAGCCAACCGATTGGGACCGGATTGAACACTGAAGCTTTCTTT
CDR3 protein: CASSQPIGTGLNTEAFF

D gene: .
J gene: TRBJ2-3
clone size: .
V gene: TRBV20-1
CDR3 DNA: TGCAGTGCTAGAGATTTAGTAGTGGGCACAGATACGCAGTACTTT
CDR3 protein: CSARDLVVGTDTQYF

D gene: .
J gene: TRBJ1-1
clone size: many
V gene: TRBV10-1
CDR3 DNA: TGCGCCAGCAGTGAGTACGGGGAGAACACTGAAGCTTTCTTT
CDR3 protein: CASSEYGENTEAFF

D gene: TRBD1
J gene: TRBJ1-1
clone size: many
V gene: TRBV12-3/TRBV12-4
CDR3 DNA: TGTGCCAGCAGTACGGCAGGGGGGAACACTGAAGCTTTCTTT
CDR3 protein: CASSTAGGNTEAFF

D gene: TRBD1
J gene: TRBJ2-4
clone size: many
V gene: TRBV5-1
CDR3 DNA: TGCGCCAGCAGCCCCTGGACAGGAGCCAAAAACATTCAGTACTTC
CDR3 protein: CASSPWTGAKNIQYF

D gene: .
J gene: TRBJ2-3
clone size: many
V gene: TRBV30
CDR3 DNA: TGTGCCTGGTCGGACGTCTCTAGCACAGATACGCAGTATTTT
CDR3 protein: CAWSDVSSTDTQYF

D gene: .
J gene: TRBJ2-4
clone size: .
V gene: TRBV21-1
CDR3 DNA: TGTGCCAGCAGCAAAGCAGCGGGGGCGCTATCTTCAAACATTCAGTACTTC
CDR3 protein: CASSKAAGALSSNIQYF

D gene: TRBD1
J gene: TRBJ2-7
clone size: many
V gene: TRBV27
CDR3 DNA: TGTGCCAGCAGTTTAGGGACAGGGACCGCCTACGAGCAGTACTTC
CDR3 protein: CASSLGTGTAYEQYF

D gene: .
J gene: TRBJ2-3
clone size: many
V gene: TRBV27
CDR3 DNA: TGTGCCAGCAGTCCCCTGGAGTTGGAAGCCGCAGATACGCAGTATTTT
CDR3 protein: CASSPLELEAADTQYF

D gene: TRBD2
J gene: TRBJ2-7
clone size: many
V gene: TRBV4-2
CDR3 DNA: TGTGCCAGCAGCCAAGGGGCGGGAGCTCGTTTGGGGAGCACCTACGAGCAGTACTTC
CDR3 protein: CASSQGAGARLGSTYEQYF

D gene: TRBD2
J gene: TRBJ2-1
clone size: .
V gene: TRBV19
CDR3 DNA: TGTGCCAGTAGTCAGACTAGCGGGACCTACAATGAGCAGTTCTTC
CDR3 protein: CASSQTSGTYNEQFF

D gene: TRBD2
J gene: TRBJ2-1
clone size: few
V gene: TRBV5-4
CDR3 DNA: TGTGCCAGCAAACCTAGCGGGAGCTCCTACAATGAGCAGTTCTTC
CDR3 protein: CASKPSGSSYNEQFF

D gene: TRBD2
J gene: TRBJ2-7
clone size: .
V gene: TRBV27
CDR3 DNA: TGTGCCAGCAGTATAACTAGCGGGAGTTACGAGCAGTACTTC
CDR3 protein: CASSITSGSYEQYF

D gene: TRBD2
J gene: TRBJ2-2
clone size: .
V gene: TRBV11-2
CDR3 DNA: TGTGCCAGCAGCTCCTCCCCATGGTCGGCGGGAGTCACCGGGGAGCTGTTTTTT
CDR3 protein: CASSSSPWSAGVTGELFF

D gene: .
J gene: TRBJ2-1
clone size: few
V gene: TRBV14
CDR3 DNA: TGTGCCAGCAGCCCCCTTAACGCAGCCGACAAAGGGATAGCGATCAATGAGCAGTTCTTC
CDR3 protein: CASSPLNAADKGIAINEQFF

D gene: .
J gene: TRBJ2-1
clone size: many
V gene: TRBV11-2
CDR3 DNA: TGTGCCAGCAGCTTAGCCCCAGACAATGAGCAGTTCTTC
CDR3 protein: CASSLAPDNEQFF

D gene: .
J gene: TRBJ2-1
clone size: many
V gene: TRBV4-2
CDR3 DNA: TGTGCCAGCAGCCAAGTCGAGTCGGGGGATGAGCAGTTCTTC
CDR3 protein: CASSQVESGDEQFF

D gene: .
J gene: TRBJ2-7
clone size: many
V gene: TRBV4-3
CDR3 DNA: TGCGCCAGCAGCCAAGGGACAGAAGACTACGAGCAGTACTTC
CDR3 protein: CASSQGTEDYEQYF

D gene: .
J gene: TRBJ2-3
clone size: many
V gene: TRBV28
CDR3 DNA: TGTGCCAGCAGTCCCGACGGCACAGATACGCAGTATTTT
CDR3 protein: CASSPDGTDTQYF